This section outlines one TCR beta chain sequence together with its context. Primers: 60 Vbeta forward and 13 Jbeta reverse. Measured with immunoSEQ multiplex PCR; TCRdb has only the in-frame clones, and not every one. Of 150,000 to 180,000 clones listed, 70% to 80% are singletons. Germline-derived CDR1 and CDR2 are MGHDK and SYGVNS. Unmatched junction bases numbered 12, after V lost 9 bases and J lost 0 bases. This CDR3 has 18 residues. The data were taken from a study of cytomegalovirus exposure and HLA in healthy donors. The receptor was isolated from a man aged 25 to 40 in good health and CMV-seropositive. Sequencing used PBMCs. V gene TRBV25-1 combines with J gene TRBJ1-4; 11 nucleotides align to TRBD1. The CDR3 reads CARAPGQGVVATNEKLFF. The DNA for the CDR3 is TGTGCCAGGGCGCCGGGACAGGGGGTAGTTGCAACTAATGAAAAACTGTTTTTT.